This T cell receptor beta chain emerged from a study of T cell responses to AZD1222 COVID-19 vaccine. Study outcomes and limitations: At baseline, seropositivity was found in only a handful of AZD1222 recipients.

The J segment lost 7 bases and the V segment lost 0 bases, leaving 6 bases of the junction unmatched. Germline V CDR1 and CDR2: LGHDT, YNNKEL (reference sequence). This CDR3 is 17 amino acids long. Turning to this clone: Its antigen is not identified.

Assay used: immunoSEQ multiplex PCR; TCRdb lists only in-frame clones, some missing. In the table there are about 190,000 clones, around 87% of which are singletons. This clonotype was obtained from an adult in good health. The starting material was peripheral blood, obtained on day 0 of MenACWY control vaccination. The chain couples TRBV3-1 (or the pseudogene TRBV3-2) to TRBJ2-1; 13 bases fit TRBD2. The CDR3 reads CASSQELAGGLTNEQFF. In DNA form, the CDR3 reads TGTGCCAGCAGCCAAGAACTAGCGGGGGGGTTGACAAATGAGCAGTTCTTC.